The entry that follows covers one TCR beta chain sequence. The entry originates in a study of cytomegalovirus exposure and HLA in healthy donors. A multiplex PCR was run with 60 Vbeta primers and 13 Jbeta primers. TCRdb's copy holds only in-frame clones and misses some; the assay was immunoSEQ multiplex PCR. The sample is made up of around 50,000 clones, and the top ten hold around 10% of it. Per the germline V gene, CDR1 is LNHDA and CDR2 is SQIVND (reference sequence). The V end lost 1 base, the J end lost 0 bases, and 13 bases lay between the germline ends. The CDR3 runs to 17 residues. What was sequenced was PBMCs. This chain uses TRBV19 with TRBJ2-1; D uncertain. This sequence was found in a woman between 45 and 60 years old in good health and CMV-seropositive. The CDR3 reads CASSIVLRSSSYNEQFF. For the CDR3, the DNA is TGTGCCAGTAGTATAGTCCTCCGTTCGAGCTCCTACAATGAGCAGTTCTTC. The variable domain in full, with the rest retrieved from reference TRBV19 and TRBJ2-1, is DGGITQSPKYLFRKEGQNVTLSCEQNLNHDAMYWYRQDPGQGLRLIYYSQIVNDFQKGDIAEGYSVSREKKESFPLTVTSAQKNPTAFYLCASSIVLRSSSYNEQFFGPGTRLTVL.